Presented here are 9 T cell receptor beta chains from one specimen sequenced in a study of shared clonotypes between healthy human individuals. Some clones are missing from TCRdb's copy, which holds only in-frame ones; the method was immunoSEQ multiplex PCR. This table holds approximately 470,000 clones, about 72% found once. The source material was PBMCs. The receptors stem from a woman aged 40 to 49 in good health. Some clones in this sample may be carry-over from other donors' samples.

V usage is TRBV12-1 and J usage is TRBJ2-4. TRBV12-1 is a pseudogene segment. This CDR3 has 15 residues. CDR3 amino acids: CASSPEWGTKNIQYF. The DNA of the CDR3 is TGTGCCAGCAGTCCTGAGTGGGGGACCAAAAACATTCAGTACTTC.

The V call is TRBV4-3, the J call TRBJ2-5; 7 bases agree with TRBD2. The J call is uncertain, as TRBJ2-7 better fits the DNA end. CDR1 is LGHNA, CDR2 YSLEER, per germline. This CDR3 region has 15 residues. CDR3 in amino acids: CASSPVRGSIGEQYF. The CDR3 DNA follows: TGCGCCAGCAGCCCAGTTCGCGGGAGCATCGGCGAGCAGTACTTC.

The chain couples TRBV18 to TRBJ1-5; 11 positions match TRBD1. J gave up 7 bases and V 6 bases, and 8 bases lay outside the gene matches. This CDR3 has 15 residues. Germline V lookup: CDR1 KGHSH, CDR2 LQKENI. The CDR3 coding sequence is TGTGCCAGCTCCCGGACAGGGGGCTCGGAACAGCCCCAGCATTTT. Its protein product is CASSRTGGSEQPQHF.

In its sample, this clone was seen a few times. The chain is built from TRBV5-3 and TRBJ1-6; TRBD1 aligns across 9 bases. TRBV5-3 is marked as an open reading frame, function uncertain. This CDR3 is built from 15 residues. Unmatched junction bases numbered 9, after V lost 4 bases and J lost 10 bases. The CDR3 DNA sequence: TGTGCCAGAAGCCGACCCGGGACAGGGCGCTCACCCCTCCACTTT. Translation gives CARSRPGTGRSPLHF.

The chain uses TRBV27 and TRBJ2-1; no definite D call. Trimming pared 3 bases from V and 0 bases from J, leaving 6 bases between. The CDR3 is made up of 14 amino acids. The germline CDR1 and CDR2 sequences are MNHEY and SMNVEV (reference sequence). The CDR3 DNA is TGTGCCAGCAGTTTTTCCAACTCCTACAATGAGCAGTTCTTC. It yields the protein CASSFSNSYNEQFF.

This chain uses TRBV2 with TRBJ2-7; D might be TRBD2 (5 bases). Germline CDR1 and CDR2: SNHLY and FYNNEI. The CDR3 totals 12 residues. V was shortened by 2 bases and J by 3 bases, with 5 bases between the two germline ends. CDR3: CASSERGYEQYF. CDR3 sequence (DNA): TGTGCCAGCAGTGAACGGGGCTACGAGCAGTACTTC.

The chain carries TRBV7-2 and TRBJ2-7, with D maybe TRBD2 (6 bases). Germline-derived CDR1 and CDR2 are SGHTA and FQGNSA. This CDR3 spans 14 amino acids. Between the trimmed V and J ends, which lost 3 bases and 3 bases, there was a span of 12 bases. This CDR3 reads CASSFDREIYEQYF. The CDR3 bases are TGTGCCAGCAGCTTCGATCGGGAGATCTACGAGCAGTACTTC.

The chain recombines TRBV6-6 with TRBJ2-6; D uncertain. CDR3 length: 14 residues. Germline V lookup: CDR1 MNHNY, CDR2 SVGAGI (reference sequence). V was cut by 2 bases and J by 2 bases, with 4 bases left in between. The chain's CDR3 is CASSYMTGANVLTF. The CDR3 DNA sequence: TGTGCCAGCAGTTACATGACTGGGGCCAACGTCCTGACTTTC.

This sequence joins TRBV28 and TRBJ2-1; D gene uncertain. The germline gives CDR1 MDHEN, CDR2 SYDVKM. Trimming shortened V by 5 bases and J by 6 bases, and 8 bases separated the two germline ends. This CDR3 comprises 12 residues. The CDR3 DNA follows: TGTGCCAGCAGTACGAGGCTCAATGAGCAGTTCTTC. Amino acids: CASSTRLNEQFF.